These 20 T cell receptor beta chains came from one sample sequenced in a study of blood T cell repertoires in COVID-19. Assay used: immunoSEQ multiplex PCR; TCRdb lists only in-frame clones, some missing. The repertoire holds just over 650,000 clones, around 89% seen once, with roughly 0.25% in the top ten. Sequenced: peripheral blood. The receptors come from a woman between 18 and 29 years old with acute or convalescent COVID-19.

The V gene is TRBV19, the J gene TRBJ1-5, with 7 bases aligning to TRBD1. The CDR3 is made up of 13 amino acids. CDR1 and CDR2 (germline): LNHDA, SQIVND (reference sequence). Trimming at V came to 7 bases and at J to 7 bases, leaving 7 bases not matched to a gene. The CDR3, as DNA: TGTGCCAGTAAAGAGACAGGGATGCAGCCCCAGCATTTT. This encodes CASKETGMQPQHF.

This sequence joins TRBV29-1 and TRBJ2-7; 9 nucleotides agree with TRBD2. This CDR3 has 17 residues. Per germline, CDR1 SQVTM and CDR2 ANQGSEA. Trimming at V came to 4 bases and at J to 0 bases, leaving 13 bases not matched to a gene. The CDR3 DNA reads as TGCAGCGTTGTTTATCTTAGCGGGGGACCGAGCTCCTACGAGCAGTACTTC. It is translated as CSVVYLSGGPSSYEQYF.

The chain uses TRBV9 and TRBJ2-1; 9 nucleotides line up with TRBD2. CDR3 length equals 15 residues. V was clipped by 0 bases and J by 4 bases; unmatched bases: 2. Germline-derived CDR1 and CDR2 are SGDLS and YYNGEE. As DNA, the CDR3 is TGTGCCAGCAGCGTAGTAACTAGCGGGTACAATGAGCAGTTCTTC. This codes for CASSVVTSGYNEQFF. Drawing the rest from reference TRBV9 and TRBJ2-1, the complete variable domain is DSGVTQTPKHLITATGQRVTLRCSPRSGDLSVYWYQQSLDQGLQFLIQYYNGEERAKGNILERFSAQQFPDLHSELNLSSLELGDSALYFCASSVVTSGYNEQFFGPGTRLTVL.

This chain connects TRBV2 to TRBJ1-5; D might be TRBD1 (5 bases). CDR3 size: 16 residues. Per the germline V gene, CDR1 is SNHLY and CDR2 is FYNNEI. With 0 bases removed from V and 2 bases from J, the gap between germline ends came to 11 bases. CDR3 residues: CASSEAQGVGNQPQHF. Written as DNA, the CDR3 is TGTGCCAGCAGTGAAGCGCAAGGGGTTGGCAATCAGCCCCAGCATTTT.

The CDR3 DNA is TGTGCCAGCAGTTATAAGTCCAGGGGAACTGAAGCTTTCTTT. Its protein product is CASSYKSRGTEAFF. The J gene is TRBJ1-1, the V gene TRBV6-5; possible D gene TRBD1, 6 bases. Looked up from germline, CDR1 is MNHEY and CDR2 is SVGAGI. Trimming took off 3 bases at V and 5 bases at J, with 13 bases between the two ends. The CDR3 runs 14 residues.

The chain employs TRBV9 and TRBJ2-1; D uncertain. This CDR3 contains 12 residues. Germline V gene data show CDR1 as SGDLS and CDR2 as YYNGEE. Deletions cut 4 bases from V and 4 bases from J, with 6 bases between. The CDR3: CASSPGYNEQFF. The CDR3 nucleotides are TGTGCCAGCAGCCCAGGTTACAATGAGCAGTTCTTC.

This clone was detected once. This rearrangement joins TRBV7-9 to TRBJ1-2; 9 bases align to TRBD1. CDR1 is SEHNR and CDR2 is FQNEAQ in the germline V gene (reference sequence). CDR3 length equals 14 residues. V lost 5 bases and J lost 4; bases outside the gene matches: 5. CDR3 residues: CASSGQGPSYGYTF. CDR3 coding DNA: TGTGCCAGCAGCGGACAGGGGCCCAGCTATGGCTACACCTTC.

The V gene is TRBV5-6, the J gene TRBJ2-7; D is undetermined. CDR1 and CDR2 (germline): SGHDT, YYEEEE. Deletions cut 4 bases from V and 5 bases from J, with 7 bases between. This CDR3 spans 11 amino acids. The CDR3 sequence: CASSRTDEQYF. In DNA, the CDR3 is TGTGCCAGCAGCAGAACAGACGAGCAGTACTTC.

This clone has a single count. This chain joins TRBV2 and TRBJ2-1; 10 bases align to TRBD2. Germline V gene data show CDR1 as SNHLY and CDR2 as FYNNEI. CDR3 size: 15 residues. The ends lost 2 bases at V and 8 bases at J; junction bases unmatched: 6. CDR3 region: CASSELAGASDEQFF. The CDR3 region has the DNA TGTGCCAGCAGTGAACTAGCGGGGGCTTCGGATGAGCAGTTCTTC.

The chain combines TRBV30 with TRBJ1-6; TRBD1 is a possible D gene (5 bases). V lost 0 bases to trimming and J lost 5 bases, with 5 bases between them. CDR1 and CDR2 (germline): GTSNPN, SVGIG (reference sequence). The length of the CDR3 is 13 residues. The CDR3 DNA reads TGTGCCTGGAGTGTACAGGATAATTCACCCCTCCACTTT. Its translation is CAWSVQDNSPLHF.

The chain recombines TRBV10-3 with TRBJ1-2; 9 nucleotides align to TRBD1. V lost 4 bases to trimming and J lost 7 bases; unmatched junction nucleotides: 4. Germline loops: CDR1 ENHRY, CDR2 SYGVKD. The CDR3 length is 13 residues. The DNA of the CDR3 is TGTGCCATCAGTGCCGGACAGGGGACTGGCTACACCTTC. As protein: CAISAGQGTGYTF.

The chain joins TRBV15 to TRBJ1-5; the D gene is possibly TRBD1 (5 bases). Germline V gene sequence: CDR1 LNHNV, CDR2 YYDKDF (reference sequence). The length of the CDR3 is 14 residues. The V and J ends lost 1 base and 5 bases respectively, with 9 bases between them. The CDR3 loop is CATSRGLGDQPQHF. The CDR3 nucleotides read TGTGCCACCAGCAGAGGGTTAGGGGATCAGCCCCAGCATTTT.

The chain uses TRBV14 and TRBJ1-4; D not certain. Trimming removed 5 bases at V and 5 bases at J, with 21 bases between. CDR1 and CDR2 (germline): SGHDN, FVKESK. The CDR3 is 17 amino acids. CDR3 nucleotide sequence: TGTGCCAGCAGCAAGTATCCTCAGCCCGACTTGAATGAAAAACTGTTTTTT. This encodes CASSKYPQPDLNEKLFF. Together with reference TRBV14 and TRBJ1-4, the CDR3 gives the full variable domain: EAGVTQFPSHSVIEKGQTVTLRCDPISGHDNLYWYRRVMGKEIKFLLHFVKESKQDESGMPNNRFLAERTGGTYSTLKVQPAELEDSGVYFCASSKYPQPDLNEKLFFGSGTQLSVL.

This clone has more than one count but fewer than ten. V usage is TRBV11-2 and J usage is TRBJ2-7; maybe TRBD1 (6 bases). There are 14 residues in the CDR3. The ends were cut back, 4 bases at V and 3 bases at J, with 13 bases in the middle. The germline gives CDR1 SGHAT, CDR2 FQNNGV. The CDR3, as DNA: TGTGCCAGCAGCTGGGGGCAGGGATACTACGAGCAGTACTTC. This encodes CASSWGQGYYEQYF.

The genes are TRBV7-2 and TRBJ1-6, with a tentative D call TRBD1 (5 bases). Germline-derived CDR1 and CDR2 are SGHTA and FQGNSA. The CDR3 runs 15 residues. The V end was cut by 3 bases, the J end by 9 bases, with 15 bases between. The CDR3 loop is CASSFGGGGGSPLHF. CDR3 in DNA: TGTGCCAGCAGCTTCGGGGGTGGGGGAGGTTCACCCCTCCACTTT.

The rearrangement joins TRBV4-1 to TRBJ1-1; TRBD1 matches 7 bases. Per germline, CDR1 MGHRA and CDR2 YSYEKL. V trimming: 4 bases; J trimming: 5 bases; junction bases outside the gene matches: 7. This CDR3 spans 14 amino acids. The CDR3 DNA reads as TGCGCCAGCAGCCTTCCCCAGGGGGGTACTGAAGCTTTCTTT. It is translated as CASSLPQGGTEAFF.

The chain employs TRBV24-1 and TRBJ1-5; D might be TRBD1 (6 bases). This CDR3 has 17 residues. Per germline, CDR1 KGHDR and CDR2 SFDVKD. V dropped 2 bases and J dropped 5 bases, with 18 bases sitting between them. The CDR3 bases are TGTGCCACCAGTGATTCGAAAGGTACAGGGATCCATCAGCCCCAGCATTTT. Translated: CATSDSKGTGIHQPQHF.

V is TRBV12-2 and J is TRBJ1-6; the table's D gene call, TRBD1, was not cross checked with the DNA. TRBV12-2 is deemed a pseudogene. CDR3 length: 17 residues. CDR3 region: CASRLVPAGTGDSPLHF. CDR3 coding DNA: TGTGCAAGTCGCTTAGTCCCCGCCGGGACAGGGGATTCACCCCTCCACTTT.

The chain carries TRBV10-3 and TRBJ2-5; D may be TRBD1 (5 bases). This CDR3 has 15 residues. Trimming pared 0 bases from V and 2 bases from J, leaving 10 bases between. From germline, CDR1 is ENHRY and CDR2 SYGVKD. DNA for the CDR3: TGTGCCATCAGTGAGTCTAGGGGTGGGCAAGAGACCCAGTACTTC. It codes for CAISESRGGQETQYF.

CDR3 bases: TGTGCCAGCAGTGAAAATCGTAATTCACCCCTCCACTTT. Translated: CASSENRNSPLHF. The chain is built from TRBV2 and TRBJ1-6; D ambiguous. CDR1 and CDR2 (germline): SNHLY, FYNNEI. Trimming left V 2 bases short and J 6 bases short, with 5 bases between. The CDR3 contains 13 residues. Variable domain in full (rest from reference TRBV2 and TRBJ1-6): EPEVTQTPSHQVTQMGQEVILRCVPISNHLYFYWYRQILGQKVEFLVSFYNNEISEKSEIFDDQFSVERPDGSNFTLKIRSTKLEDSAMYFCASSENRNSPLHFGNGTRLTVT.